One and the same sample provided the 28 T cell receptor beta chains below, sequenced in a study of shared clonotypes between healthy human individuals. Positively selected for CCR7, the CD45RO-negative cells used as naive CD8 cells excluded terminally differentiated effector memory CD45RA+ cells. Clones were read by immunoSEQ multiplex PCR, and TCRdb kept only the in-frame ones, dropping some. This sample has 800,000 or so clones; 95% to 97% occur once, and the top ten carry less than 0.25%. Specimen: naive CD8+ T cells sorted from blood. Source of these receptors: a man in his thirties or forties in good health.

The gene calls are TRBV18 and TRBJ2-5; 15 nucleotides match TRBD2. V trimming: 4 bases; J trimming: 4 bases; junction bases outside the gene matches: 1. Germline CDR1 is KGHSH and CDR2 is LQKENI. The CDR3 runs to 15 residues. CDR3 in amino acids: CASSLGLAGGETQYF. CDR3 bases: TGTGCCAGCTCACTGGGACTAGCGGGAGGAGAGACCCAGTACTTC.

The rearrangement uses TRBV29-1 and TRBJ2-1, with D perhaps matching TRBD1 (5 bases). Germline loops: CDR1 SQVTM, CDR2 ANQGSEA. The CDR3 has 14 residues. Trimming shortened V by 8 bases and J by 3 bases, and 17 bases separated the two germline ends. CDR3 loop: CSPRRTRVYNEQFF. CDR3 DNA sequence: TGCAGCCCTCGACGCACCAGGGTCTACAATGAGCAGTTCTTC.

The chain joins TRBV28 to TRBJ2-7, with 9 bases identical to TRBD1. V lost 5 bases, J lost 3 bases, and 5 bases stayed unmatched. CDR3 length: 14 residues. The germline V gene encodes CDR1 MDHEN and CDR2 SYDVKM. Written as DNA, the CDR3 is TGTGCCAGCAGTCCCTCGGGACAGGGCTACGAGCAGTACTTC. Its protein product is CASSPSGQGYEQYF.

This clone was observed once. The CDR3 nucleotides read TGTGCCAGCAGCTTAGCGCAATCAGTAGGGGAGACCCAGTACTTC. Its translation: CASSLAQSVGETQYF. The rearrangement joins TRBV7-7 to TRBJ2-5; D gene unclear. Germline V gene sequence: CDR1 SSHAT, CDR2 FNYEAQ (reference sequence). Trimming took 0 bases from V and 5 from J, leaving 13 bases between them. This CDR3 region has 15 residues.

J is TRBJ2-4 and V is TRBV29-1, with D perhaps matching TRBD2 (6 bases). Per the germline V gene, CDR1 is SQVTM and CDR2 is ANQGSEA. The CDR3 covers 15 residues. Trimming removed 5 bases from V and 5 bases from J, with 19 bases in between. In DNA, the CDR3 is TGCAGCGTTTGGGACTGGGAGAATGCCGAAAACATTCAGTACTTC. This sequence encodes CSVWDWENAENIQYF.

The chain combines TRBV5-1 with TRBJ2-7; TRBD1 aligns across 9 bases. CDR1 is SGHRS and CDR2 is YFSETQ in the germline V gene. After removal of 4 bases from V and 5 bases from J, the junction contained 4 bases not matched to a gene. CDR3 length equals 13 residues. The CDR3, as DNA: TGCGCCAGCAGCGGGACAGGGATTCACGAGCAGTACTTC. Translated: CASSGTGIHEQYF.

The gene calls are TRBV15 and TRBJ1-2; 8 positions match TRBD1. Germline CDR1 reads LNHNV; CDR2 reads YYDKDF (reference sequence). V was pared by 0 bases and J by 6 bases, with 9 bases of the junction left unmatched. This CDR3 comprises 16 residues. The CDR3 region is CATSRDLGRGPDGYTF. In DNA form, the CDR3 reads TGTGCCACCAGCAGAGATCTTGGCAGGGGGCCTGATGGCTACACCTTC.

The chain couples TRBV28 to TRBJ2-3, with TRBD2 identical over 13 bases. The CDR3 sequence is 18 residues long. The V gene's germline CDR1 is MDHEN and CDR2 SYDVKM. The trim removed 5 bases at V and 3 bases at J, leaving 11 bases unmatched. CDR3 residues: CASSPWTSGSVRTDTQYF. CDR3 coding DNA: TGTGCCAGCAGTCCGTGGACTAGCGGGAGCGTGCGGACAGATACGCAGTATTTT.

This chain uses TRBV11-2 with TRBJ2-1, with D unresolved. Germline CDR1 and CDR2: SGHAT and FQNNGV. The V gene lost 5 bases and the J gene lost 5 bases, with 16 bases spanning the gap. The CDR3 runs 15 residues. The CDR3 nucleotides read TGTGCCAGCAGCCGCTTCGTGGGCCGGAACAATGAGCAGTTCTTC. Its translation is CASSRFVGRNNEQFF. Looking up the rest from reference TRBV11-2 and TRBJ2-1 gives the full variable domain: EAGVAQSPRYKIIEKRQSVAFWCNPISGHATLYWYQQILGQGPKLLIQFQNNGVVDDSQLPKDRFSAERLKGVDSTLKIQPAKLEDSAVYLCASSRFVGRNNEQFFGPGTRLTVL.

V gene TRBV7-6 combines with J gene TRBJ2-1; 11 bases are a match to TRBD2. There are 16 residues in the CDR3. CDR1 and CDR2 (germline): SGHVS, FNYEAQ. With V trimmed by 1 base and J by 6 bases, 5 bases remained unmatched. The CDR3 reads CASSLDIAGGTNEQFF. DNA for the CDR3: TGTGCCAGCAGCTTAGATATAGCGGGAGGGACCAATGAGCAGTTCTTC.

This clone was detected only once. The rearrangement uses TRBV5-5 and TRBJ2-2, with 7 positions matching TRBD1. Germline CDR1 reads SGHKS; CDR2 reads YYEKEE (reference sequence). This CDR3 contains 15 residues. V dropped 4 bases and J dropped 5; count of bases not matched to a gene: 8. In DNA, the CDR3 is TGTGCCAGCAGCCAACAGGGGTTGTGGACCGGGGAGCTGTTTTTT. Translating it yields CASSQQGLWTGELFF.

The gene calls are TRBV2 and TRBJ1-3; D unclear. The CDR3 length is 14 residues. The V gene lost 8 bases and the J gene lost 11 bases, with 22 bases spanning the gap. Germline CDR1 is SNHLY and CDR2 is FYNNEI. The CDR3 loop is CASSLNSASVAIYF. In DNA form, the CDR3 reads TGTGCCAGCTCCCTAAACAGCGCGTCAGTCGCCATATATTTT.

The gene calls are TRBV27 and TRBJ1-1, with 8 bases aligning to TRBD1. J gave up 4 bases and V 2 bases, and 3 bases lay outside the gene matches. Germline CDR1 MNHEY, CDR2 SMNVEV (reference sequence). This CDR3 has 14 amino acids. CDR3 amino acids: CASSLLDRATEAFF. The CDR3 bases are TGTGCCAGCAGTTTACTGGACAGGGCCACTGAAGCTTTCTTT.

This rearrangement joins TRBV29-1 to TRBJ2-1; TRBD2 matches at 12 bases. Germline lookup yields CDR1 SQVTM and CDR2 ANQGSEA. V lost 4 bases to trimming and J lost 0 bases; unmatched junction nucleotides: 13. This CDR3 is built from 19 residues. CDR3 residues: CSVAEGLAGGVSSYNEQFF. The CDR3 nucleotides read TGCAGCGTTGCGGAGGGTCTAGCGGGAGGGGTCAGCTCCTACAATGAGCAGTTCTTC.

The CDR3 DNA sequence: TGTGCCAGCAGCTCCCAGACAGGCCCTAATGAAAAACTGTTTTTT. Translation: CASSSQTGPNEKLFF. The chain joins TRBV7-2 to TRBJ1-4; possible D gene TRBD1, 6 bases. V was clipped by 4 bases and J by 3 bases, with 12 bases between them. CDR3 length: 15 residues. In germline, CDR1 is SGHTA, CDR2 FQGNSA.

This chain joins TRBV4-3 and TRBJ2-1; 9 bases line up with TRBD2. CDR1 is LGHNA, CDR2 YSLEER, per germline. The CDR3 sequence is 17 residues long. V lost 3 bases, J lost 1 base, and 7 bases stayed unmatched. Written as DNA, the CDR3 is TGCGCCAGCAGCCAGGAGCGACTAGCGGTATCCTACAATGAGCAGTTCTTC. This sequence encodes CASSQERLAVSYNEQFF.

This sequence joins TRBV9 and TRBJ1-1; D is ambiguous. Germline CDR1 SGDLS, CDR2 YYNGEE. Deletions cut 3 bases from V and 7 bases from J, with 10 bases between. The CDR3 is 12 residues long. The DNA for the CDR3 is TGTGCCAGCAGCGCCTTTGCGGGTGAAGCTTTCTTT. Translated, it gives CASSAFAGEAFF.

The CDR3 DNA sequence: TGTGCCTGGGCACAGGGTGGAGGCATGAACACTGAAGCTTTCTTT. Its protein product is CAWAQGGGMNTEAFF. The J gene is TRBJ1-1, the V gene TRBV30; D perhaps matches TRBD1 (6 bases). V shed 5 bases and J shed 0 bases, with 16 bases lying between them. This CDR3 is built from 15 residues. In germline, CDR1 is GTSNPN, CDR2 SVGIG (reference sequence).

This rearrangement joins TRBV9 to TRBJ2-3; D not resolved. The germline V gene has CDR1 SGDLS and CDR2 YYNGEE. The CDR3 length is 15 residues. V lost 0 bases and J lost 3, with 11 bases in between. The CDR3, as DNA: TGTGCCAGCAGCGTAGAGGCAAGTAGAACAGATACGCAGTATTTT. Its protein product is CASSVEASRTDTQYF.

The CDR3 nucleotides are TGTGCCGTCGGGACAGACGATTACGAGCAGTACTTC. Translating it yields CAVGTDDYEQYF. V usage is TRBV10-3 and J usage is TRBJ2-7; 7 positions agree with TRBD1. Per germline, CDR1 ENHRY and CDR2 SYGVKD. With 11 bases clipped from V and 4 bases from J, the junction kept 8 bases outside the gene matches. This CDR3 is 12 amino acids long.

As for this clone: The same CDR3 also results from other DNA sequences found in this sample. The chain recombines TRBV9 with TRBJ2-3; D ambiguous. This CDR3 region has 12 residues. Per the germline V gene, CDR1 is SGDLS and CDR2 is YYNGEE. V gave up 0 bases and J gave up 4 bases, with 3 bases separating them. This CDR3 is CASSVGADTQYF. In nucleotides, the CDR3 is TGTGCCAGCAGCGTAGGTGCAGATACGCAGTATTTT.

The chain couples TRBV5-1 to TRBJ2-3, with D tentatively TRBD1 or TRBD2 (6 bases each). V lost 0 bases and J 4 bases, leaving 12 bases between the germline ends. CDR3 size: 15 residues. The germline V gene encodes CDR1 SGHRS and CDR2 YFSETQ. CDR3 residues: CASSLEGVAADTQYF. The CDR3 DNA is TGCGCCAGCAGCTTGGAGGGGGTAGCGGCAGATACGCAGTATTTT.

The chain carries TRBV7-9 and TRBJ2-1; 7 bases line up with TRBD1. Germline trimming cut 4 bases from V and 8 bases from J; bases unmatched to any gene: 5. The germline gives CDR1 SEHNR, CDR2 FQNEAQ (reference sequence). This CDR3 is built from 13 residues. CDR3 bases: TGTGCCAGCAGCTCCCGAGGGGGCGATGAGCAGTTCTTC. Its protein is CASSSRGGDEQFF. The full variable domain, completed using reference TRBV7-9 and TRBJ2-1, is DTGVSQNPRHKITKRGQNVTFRCDPISEHNRLYWYRQTLGQGPEFLTYFQNEAQLEKSRLLSDRFSAERPKGSFSTLEIQRTEQGDSAMYLCASSSRGGDEQFFGPGTRLTVL.

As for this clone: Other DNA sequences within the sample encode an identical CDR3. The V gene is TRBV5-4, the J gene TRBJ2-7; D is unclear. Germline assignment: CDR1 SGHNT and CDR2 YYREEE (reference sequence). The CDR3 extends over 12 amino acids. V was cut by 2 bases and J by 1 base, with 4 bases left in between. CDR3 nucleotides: TGTGCCAGCAGCTTTGGTTCCTACGAGCAGTACTTC. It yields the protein CASSFGSYEQYF.

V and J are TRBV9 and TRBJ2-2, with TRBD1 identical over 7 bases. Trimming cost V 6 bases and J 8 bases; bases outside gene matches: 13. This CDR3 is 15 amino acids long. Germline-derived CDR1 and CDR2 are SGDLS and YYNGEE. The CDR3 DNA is TGTGCCAGCACATCGGAACCAGGGGGTCATGGGGAGCTGTTTTTT. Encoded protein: CASTSEPGGHGELFF.

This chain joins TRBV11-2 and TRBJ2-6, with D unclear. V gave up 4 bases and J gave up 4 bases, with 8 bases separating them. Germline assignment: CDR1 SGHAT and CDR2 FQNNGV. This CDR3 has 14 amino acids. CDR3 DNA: TGTGCCAGCAGCTACCTAGGAGGGGCCAACGTCCTGACTTTC. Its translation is CASSYLGGANVLTF. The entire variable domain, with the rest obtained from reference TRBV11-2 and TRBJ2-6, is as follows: EAGVAQSPRYKIIEKRQSVAFWCNPISGHATLYWYQQILGQGPKLLIQFQNNGVVDDSQLPKDRFSAERLKGVDSTLKIQPAKLEDSAVYLCASSYLGGANVLTFGAGSRLTVL.

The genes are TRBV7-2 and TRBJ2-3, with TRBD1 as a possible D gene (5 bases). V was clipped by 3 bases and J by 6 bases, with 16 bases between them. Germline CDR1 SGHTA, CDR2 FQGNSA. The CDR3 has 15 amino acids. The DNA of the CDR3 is TGTGCCAGCAGCTTTATATTAGGGGCACTGGATACGCAGTATTTT. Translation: CASSFILGALDTQYF.

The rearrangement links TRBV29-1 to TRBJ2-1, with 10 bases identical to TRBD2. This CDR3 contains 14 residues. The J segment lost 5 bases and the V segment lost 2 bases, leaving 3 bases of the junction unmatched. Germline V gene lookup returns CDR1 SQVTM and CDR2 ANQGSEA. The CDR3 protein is CSVELAGVNNEQFF. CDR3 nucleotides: TGCAGCGTTGAACTAGCGGGAGTTAACAATGAGCAGTTCTTC.